The 8 T cell receptor beta chains reported below all come from one sample, sequenced in a study of shared clonotypes between healthy human individuals. The data were produced by immunoSEQ multiplex PCR, yet TCRdb's version contains in-frame clones alone and is incomplete. The sample includes 450,000 to 500,000 clones, around 73% of them seen just once. Sequencing was performed on PBMCs. The source of these receptors is a woman aged 40 to 50 in good health. Some clones in this sample may be carry-over from other donors' samples.

As for this clone: Within the sample, other DNA sequences also encode this same CDR3. This CDR3 is CASSPGLAEETQYF. CDR3 coding DNA: TGTGCCAGCAGCCCCGGACTAGCGGAAGAGACCCAGTACTTC. This chain uses TRBV7-9 with TRBJ2-5; 10 bases map to TRBD2. Germline CDR1 reads SEHNR; CDR2 reads FQNEAQ (reference sequence). The CDR3 totals 14 residues. Trimming cost V 5 bases and J 3 bases; bases outside gene matches: 3.

The chain links TRBV7-6 to TRBJ1-4; tentatively, D is TRBD1 (5 bases). CDR1 and CDR2 (germline): SGHVS, FNYEAQ. This CDR3 is built from 15 residues. The V gene lost 4 bases and the J gene lost 4 bases, with 13 bases spanning the gap. This CDR3 is CASSSNRGRNEKLFF. Written as DNA, the CDR3 is TGTGCCAGCAGCTCTAACCGGGGCCGTAATGAAAAACTGTTTTTT.

To note about this clone: The sample holds other DNA sequences that translate to the same CDR3. The chain joins TRBV5-1 to TRBJ2-5; D uncertain. Trimming shortened V by 0 bases and J by 0 bases, and 6 bases separated the two germline ends. The CDR3 has 14 residues. Germline V CDR1 and CDR2: SGHRS, YFSETQ. The CDR3 DNA sequence: TGCGCCAGCAGCTTGGGGCAGGACCAAGAGACCCAGTACTTC. Translated, it gives CASSLGQDQETQYF. Filled out from reference TRBV5-1 and TRBJ2-5, the complete variable domain reads KAGVTQTPRYLIKTRGQQVTLSCSPISGHRSVSWYQQTPGQGLQFLFEYFSETQRNKGNFPGRFSGRQFSNSRSEMNVSTLELGDSALYLCASSLGQDQETQYFGPGTRLLVL.

The chain carries TRBV4-2 and TRBJ2-7; 8 nucleotides line up with TRBD2. The CDR3 runs to 16 residues. Germline V gene sequence: CDR1 LGHNA, CDR2 YNFKEQ. The ends lost 0 bases at V and 0 bases at J; junction bases unmatched: 4. The CDR3 bases are TGTGCCAGCAGCCAAGAACTAGCGGAGAGCTCCTACGAGCAGTACTTC. This translates into CASSQELAESSYEQYF.

Comments on this clone: At one end, the junction sequence differs from germline, possibly due to a read error. The V call is TRBV6-6, the J call TRBJ2-2; D is possibly TRBD2 (6 bases). Germline values: CDR1 MNHNY, CDR2 SVGAGI (reference sequence). This CDR3 has 14 amino acids. The CDR3 sequence: CAGRSGTDTGGLFF. CDR3 coding DNA: TGTGCCGGCAGGTCAGGGACGGACACCGGGGGGCTGTTTTTT.

The chain carries TRBV5-1 and TRBJ2-7; tentatively, D is TRBD1 (7 bases). Germline V gene sequence: CDR1 SGHRS, CDR2 YFSETQ. The CDR3 is 14 amino acids. Trimming removed 4 bases from V and 7 bases from J, with 18 bases in between. CDR3 protein: CASSRSRGVWEQYF. The CDR3 DNA reads TGCGCCAGCAGCCGTTCCAGGGGGGTGTGGGAGCAGTACTTC.

CDR3 in amino acids: CASSELGGGANVLTF. The CDR3 nucleotides are TGTGCCAGCAGTGAATTGGGGGGTGGGGCCAACGTCCTGACTTTC. The chain has TRBV2 and TRBJ2-6; TRBD2 is a possible D gene (6 bases). Germline values: CDR1 SNHLY, CDR2 FYNNEI. The germline V and J ends were trimmed by 2 bases and 3 bases, with 8 bases remaining between them. This CDR3 region has 15 residues.

This clone was detected only once. V is TRBV28 and J is TRBJ2-3; 9 nucleotides line up with TRBD2. Trimming removed 2 bases from V and 10 bases from J; junction bases left unmatched: 4. This CDR3 has 13 amino acids. Germline values: CDR1 MDHEN, CDR2 SYDVKM. The DNA for the CDR3 is TGTGCCAGCAGTTTAGGGACTAGCAAAGCGCAGTATTTT. This sequence encodes CASSLGTSKAQYF. The entire variable domain, with the rest obtained from reference TRBV28 and TRBJ2-3, is as follows: DVKVTQSSRYLVKRTGEKVFLECVQDMDHENMFWYRQDPGLGLRLIYFSYDVKMKEKGDIPEGYSVSREKKERFSLILESASTNQTSMYLCASSLGTSKAQYFGPGTRLTVL.